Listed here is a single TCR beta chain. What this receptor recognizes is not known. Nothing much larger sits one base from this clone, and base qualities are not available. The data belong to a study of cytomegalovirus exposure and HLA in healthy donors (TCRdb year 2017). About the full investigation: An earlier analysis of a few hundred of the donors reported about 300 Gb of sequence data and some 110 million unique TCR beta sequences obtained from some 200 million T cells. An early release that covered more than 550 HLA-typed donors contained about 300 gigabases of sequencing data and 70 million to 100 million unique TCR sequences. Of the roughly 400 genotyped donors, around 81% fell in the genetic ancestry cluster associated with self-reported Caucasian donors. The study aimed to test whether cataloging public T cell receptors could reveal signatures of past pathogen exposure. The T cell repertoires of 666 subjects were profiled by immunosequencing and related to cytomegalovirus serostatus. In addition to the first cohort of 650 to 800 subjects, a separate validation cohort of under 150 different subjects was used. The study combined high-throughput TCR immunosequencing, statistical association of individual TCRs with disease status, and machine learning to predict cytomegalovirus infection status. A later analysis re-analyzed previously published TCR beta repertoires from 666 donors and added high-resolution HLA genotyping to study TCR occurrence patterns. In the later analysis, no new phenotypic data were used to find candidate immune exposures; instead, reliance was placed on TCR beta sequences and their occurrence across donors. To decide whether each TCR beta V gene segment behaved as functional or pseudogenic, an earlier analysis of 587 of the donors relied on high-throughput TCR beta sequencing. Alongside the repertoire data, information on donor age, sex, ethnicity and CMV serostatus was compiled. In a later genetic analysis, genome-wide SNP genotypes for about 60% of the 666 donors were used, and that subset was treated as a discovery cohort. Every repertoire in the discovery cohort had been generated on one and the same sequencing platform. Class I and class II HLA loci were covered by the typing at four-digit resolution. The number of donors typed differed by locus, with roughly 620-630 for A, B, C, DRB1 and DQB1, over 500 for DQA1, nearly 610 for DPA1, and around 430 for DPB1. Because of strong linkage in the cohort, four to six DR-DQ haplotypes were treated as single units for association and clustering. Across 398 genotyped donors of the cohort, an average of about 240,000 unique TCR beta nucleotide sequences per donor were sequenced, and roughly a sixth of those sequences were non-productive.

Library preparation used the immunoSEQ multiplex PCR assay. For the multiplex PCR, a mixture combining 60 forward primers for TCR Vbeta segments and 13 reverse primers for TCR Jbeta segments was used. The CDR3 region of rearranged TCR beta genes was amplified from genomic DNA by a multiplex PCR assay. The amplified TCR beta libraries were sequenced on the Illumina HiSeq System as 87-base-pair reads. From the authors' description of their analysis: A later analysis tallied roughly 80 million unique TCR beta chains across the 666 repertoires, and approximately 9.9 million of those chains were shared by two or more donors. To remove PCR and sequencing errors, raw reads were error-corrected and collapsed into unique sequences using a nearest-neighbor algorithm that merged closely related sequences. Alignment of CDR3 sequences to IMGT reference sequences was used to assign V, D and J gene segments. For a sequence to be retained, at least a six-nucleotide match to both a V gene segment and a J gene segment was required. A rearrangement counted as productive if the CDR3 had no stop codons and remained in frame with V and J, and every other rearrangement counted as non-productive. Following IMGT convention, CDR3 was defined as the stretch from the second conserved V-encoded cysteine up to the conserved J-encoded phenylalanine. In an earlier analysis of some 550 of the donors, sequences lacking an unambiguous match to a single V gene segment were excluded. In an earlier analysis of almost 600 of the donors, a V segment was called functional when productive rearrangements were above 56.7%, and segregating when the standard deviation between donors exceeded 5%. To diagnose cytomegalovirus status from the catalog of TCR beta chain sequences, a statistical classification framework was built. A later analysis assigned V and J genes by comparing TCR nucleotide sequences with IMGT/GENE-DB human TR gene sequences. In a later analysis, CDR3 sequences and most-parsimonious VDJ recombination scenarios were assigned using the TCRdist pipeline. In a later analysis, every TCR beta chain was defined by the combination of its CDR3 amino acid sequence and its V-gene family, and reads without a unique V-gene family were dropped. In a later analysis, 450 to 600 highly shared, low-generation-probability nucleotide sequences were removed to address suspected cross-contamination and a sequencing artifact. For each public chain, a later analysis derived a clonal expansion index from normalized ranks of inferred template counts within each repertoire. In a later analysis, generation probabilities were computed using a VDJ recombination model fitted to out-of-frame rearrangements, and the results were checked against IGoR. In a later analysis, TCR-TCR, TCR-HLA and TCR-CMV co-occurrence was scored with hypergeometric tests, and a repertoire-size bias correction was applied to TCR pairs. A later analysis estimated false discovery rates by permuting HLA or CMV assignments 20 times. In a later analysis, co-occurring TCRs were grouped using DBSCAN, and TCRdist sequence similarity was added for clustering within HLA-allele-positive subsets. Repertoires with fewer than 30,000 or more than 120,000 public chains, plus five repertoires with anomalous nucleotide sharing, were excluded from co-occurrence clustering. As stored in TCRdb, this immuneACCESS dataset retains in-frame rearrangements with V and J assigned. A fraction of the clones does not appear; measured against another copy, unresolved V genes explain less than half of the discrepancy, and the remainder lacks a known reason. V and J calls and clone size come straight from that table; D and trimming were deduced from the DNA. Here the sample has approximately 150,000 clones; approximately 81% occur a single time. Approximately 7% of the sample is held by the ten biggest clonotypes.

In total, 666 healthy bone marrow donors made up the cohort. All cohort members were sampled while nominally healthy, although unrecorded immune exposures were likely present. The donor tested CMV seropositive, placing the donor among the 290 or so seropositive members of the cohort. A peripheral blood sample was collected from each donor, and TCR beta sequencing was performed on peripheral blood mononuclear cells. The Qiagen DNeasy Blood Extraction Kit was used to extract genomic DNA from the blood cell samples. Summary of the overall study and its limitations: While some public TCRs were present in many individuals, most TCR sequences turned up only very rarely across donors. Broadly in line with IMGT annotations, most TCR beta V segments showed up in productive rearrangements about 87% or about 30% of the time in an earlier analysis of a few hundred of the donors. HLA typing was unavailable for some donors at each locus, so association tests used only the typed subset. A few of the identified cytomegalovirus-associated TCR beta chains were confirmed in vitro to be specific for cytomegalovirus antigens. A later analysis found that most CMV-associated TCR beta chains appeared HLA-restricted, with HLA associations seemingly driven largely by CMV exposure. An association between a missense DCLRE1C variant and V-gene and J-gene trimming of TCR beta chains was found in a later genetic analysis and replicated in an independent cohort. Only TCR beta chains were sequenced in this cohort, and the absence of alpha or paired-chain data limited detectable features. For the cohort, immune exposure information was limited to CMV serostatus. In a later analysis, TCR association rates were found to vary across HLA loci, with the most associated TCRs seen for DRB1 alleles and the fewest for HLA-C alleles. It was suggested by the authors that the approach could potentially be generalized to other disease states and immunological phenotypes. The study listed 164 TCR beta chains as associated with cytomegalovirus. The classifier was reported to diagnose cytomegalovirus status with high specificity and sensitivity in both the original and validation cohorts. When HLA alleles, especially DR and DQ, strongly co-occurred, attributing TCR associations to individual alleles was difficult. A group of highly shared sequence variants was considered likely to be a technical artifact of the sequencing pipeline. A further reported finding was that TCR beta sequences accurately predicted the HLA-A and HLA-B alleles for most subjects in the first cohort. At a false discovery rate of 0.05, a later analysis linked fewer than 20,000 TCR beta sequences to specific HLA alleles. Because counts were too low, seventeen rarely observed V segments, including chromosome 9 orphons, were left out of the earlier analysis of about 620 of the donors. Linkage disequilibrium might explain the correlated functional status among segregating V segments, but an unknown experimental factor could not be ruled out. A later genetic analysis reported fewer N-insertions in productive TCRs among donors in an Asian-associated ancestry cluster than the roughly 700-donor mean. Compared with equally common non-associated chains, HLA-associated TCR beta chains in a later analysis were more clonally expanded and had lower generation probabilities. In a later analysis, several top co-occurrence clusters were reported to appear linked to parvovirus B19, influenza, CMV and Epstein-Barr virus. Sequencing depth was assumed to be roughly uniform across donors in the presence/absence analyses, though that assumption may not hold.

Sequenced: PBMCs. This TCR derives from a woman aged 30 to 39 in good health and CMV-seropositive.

At the DNA level, the sequence is TGTGCCTGGAGTCGACAGGGCTACGAGCAGTACTTC. Translated, it reads CAWSRQGYEQYF. The chain employs TRBV30 and TRBJ2-7; 7 bases in between match TRBD1. Here V drops 2 bases and J drops 3 bases, and the junction holds 1 base not matched to any gene. The CDR3, cysteine through phenylalanine, is 12 amino acids long. The sequence is cut down to CDR3 DNA, 36 bases in frame from base 1. CDR1 and CDR2 were assigned from the germline V gene (reference sequence) as GTSNPN and SVGIG.